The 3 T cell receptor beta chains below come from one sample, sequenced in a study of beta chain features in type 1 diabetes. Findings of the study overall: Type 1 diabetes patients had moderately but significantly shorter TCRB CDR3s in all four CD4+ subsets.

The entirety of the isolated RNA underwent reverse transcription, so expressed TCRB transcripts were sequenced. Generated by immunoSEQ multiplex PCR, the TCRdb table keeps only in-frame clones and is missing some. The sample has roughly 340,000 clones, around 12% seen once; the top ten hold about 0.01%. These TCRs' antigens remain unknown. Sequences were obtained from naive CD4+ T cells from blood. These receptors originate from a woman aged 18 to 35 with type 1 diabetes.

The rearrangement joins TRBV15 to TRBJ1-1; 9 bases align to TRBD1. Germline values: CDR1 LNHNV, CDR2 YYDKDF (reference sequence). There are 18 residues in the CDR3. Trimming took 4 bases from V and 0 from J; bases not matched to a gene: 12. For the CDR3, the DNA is TGTGCCACCAGCAACCCCCCGGGGACAGGGTACCTGAACACTGAAGCTTTCTTT. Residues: CATSNPPGTGYLNTEAFF. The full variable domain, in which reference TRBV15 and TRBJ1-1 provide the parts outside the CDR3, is DAMVIQNPRYQVTQFGKPVTLSCSQTLNHNVMYWYQQKSSQAPKLLFHYYDKDFNNEADTPDNFQSRRPNTSFCFLDIRSPGLGDTAMYLCATSNPPGTGYLNTEAFFGQGTRLTVV.

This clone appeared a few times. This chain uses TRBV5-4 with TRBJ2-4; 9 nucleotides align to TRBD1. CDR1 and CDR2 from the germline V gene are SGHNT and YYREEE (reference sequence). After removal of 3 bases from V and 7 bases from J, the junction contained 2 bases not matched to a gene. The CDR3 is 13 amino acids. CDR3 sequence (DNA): TGTGCCAGCAGCTACGGACAGGGGAACATTCAGTACTTC. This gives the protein CASSYGQGNIQYF.

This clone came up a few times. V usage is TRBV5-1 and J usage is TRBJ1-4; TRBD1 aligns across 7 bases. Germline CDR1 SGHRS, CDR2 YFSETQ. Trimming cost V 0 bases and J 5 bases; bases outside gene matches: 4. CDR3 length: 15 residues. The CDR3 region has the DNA TGCGCCAGCAGCTTGGTCGGGGACAGAAATGAAAAACTGTTTTTT. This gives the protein CASSLVGDRNEKLFF. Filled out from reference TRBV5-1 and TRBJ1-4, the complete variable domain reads KAGVTQTPRYLIKTRGQQVTLSCSPISGHRSVSWYQQTPGQGLQFLFEYFSETQRNKGNFPGRFSGRQFSNSRSEMNVSTLELGDSALYLCASSLVGDRNEKLFFGSGTQLSVL.